The following is a TCR beta chain sequence with its context. Amplification used 60 Vbeta primers and 13 Jbeta primers. Clones were read by immunoSEQ multiplex PCR, and TCRdb kept only the in-frame ones, dropping some. Of 150,000 to 200,000 clones listed, about 75% are singletons. The CDR3 length is 12 residues. The germline CDR1 and CDR2 sequences are KGHSY and FQNENV. The V end was cut by 2 bases, the J end by 7 bases, with 8 bases between. The sample comes from a study of cytomegalovirus exposure and HLA in healthy donors. This rearrangement joins TRBV16 to TRBJ1-2, with D unclear. The clonotype was recovered from a man in his forties or fifties in good health and CMV-seropositive. The sequencing input was PBMCs. CDR3 sequence (DNA): TGTGCCAGCAGCCAAACTCCCATTGGCTACACCTTC. Encoded protein: CASSQTPIGYTF.